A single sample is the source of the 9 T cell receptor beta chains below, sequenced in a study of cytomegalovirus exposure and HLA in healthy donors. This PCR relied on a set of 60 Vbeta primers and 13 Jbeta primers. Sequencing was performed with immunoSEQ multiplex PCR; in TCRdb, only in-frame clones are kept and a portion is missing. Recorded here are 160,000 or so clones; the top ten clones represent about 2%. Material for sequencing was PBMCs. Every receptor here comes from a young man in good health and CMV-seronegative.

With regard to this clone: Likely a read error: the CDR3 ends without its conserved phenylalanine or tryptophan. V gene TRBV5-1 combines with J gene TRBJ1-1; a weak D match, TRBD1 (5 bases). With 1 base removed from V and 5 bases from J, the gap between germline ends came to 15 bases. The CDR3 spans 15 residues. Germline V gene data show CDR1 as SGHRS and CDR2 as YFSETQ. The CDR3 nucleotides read TGCGCCAGCAGCTTGTTCGGCAGGGCGAGTACTGAAGCTTTCCTT. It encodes CASSLFGRASTEAFL.

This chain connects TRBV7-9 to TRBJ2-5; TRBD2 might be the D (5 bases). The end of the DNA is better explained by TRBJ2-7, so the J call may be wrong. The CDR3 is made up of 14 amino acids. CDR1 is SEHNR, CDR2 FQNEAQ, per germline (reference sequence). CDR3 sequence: CASSPPRGSYEQYF. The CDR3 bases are TGTGCCAGCAGTCCCCCTCGGGGTTCCTACGAGCAGTACTTC.

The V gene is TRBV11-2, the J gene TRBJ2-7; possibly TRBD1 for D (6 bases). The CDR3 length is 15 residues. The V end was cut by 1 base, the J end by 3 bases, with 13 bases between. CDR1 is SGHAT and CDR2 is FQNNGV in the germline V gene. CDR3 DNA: TGTGCCAGCAGCTTAGCCGTGGACAGTCTCTACGAGCAGTACTTC. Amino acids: CASSLAVDSLYEQYF.

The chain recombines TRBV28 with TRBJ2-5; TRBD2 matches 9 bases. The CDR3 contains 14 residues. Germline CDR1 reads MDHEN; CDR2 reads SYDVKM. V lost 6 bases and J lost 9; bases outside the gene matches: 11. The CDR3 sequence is CASRASGMVGSQYF. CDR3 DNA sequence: TGTGCCAGCAGGGCTAGCGGGATGGTGGGCTCCCAGTACTTC.

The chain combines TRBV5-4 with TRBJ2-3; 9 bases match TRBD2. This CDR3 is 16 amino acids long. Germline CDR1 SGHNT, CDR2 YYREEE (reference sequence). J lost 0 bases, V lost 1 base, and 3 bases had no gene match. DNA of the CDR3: TGTGCCAGCAGCTTGTGGGCGGGAGGGAGCACAGATACGCAGTATTTT. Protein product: CASSLWAGGSTDTQYF.

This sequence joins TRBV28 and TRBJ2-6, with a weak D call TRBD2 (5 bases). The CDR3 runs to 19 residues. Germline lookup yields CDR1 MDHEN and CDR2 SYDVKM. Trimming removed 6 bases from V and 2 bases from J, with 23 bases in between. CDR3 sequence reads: CASSYNEGAGSTGANVLTF. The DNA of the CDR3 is TGTGCCAGCAGCTATAACGAGGGTGCGGGCTCGACTGGGGCCAACGTCCTGACTTTC.

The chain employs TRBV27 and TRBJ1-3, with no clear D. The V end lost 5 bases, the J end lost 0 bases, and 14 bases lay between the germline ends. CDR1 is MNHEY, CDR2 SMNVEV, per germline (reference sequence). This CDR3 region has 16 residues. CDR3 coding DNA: TGTGCCAGCAGTCCCCGAGGGAAGGGCTCTGGAAACACCATATATTTT. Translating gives CASSPRGKGSGNTIYF.

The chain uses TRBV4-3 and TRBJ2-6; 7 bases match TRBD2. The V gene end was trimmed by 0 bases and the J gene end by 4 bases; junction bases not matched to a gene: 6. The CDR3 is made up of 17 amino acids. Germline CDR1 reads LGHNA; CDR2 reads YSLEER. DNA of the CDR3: TGCGCCAGCAGCCAAGATCGGGCGGGAGCCGGGGCCAACGTCCTGACTTTC. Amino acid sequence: CASSQDRAGAGANVLTF.

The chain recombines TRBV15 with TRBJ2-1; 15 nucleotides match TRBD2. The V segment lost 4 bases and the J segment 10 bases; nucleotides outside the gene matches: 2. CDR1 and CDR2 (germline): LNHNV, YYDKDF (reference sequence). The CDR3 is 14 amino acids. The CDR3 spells CATSTGTSGREQFF. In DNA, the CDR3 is TGTGCCACCAGCACCGGGACTAGCGGGAGGGAGCAGTTCTTC.